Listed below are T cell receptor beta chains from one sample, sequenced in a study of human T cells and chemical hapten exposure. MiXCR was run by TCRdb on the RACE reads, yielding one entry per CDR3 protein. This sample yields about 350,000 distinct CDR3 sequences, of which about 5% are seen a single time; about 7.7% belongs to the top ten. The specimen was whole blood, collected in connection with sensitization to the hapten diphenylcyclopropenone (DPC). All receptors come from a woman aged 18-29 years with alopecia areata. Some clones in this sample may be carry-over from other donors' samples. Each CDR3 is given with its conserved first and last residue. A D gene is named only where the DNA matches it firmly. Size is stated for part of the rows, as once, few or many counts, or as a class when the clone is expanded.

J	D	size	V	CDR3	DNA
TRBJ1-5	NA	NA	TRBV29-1	CSAQDSNQPQHF	TGCAGCGCCCAGGATAGCAATCAGCCCCAGCATTTT
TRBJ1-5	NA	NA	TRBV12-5	CASGSWGNGNQPQHF	TGTGCTAGTGGTTCTTGGGGAAACGGCAATCAGCCCCAGCATTTT
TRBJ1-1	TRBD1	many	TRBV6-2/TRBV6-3	CASSWDRGKASEVNTEAFF	TGTGCCAGCAGTTGGGACAGGGGGAAAGCCTCCGAAGTAAACACTGAAGCTTTCTTT
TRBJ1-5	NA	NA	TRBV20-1	CSARDPQGNQPQHF	TGCAGTGCTAGAGACCCACAAGGCAATCAGCCCCAGCATTTT
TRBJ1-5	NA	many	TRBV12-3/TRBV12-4	CASTQRPGNQPQHF	TGTGCCAGCACCCAGCGACCGGGCAATCAGCCCCAGCATTTT
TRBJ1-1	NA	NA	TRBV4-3	CASSPNEGRQNTEAFF	TGCGCCAGCAGCCCCAACGAAGGCAGACAGAACACTGAAGCTTTCTTT
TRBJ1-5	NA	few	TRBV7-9	CASSSTLNRENQPQHF	TGTGCCAGCAGCTCTACCCTGAACCGGGAGAATCAGCCCCAGCATTTT
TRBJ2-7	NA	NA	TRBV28	CARSDANSYEQYF	TGTGCCAGATCGGACGCGAACTCCTACGAGCAGTACTTC
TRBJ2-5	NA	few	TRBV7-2	CASSSPDRYQETQYF	TGTGCCAGCAGCTCCCCCGACAGATACCAAGAGACCCAGTACTTC
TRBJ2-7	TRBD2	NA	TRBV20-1	CSARDTSGGSYEQYF	TGCAGTGCTAGAGACACTAGCGGGGGCTCCTACGAGCAGTACTTC
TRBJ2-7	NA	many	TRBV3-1	CASSTAGEVYEQYF	TGTGCCAGCAGTACCGCCGGGGAGGTATACGAGCAGTACTTC
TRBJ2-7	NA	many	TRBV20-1	CSARDLDRGHSYEQYF	TGCAGTGCTAGAGATCTAGACCGGGGGCACTCCTACGAGCAGTACTTC
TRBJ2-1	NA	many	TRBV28	CASTPSSTSYNEQFF	TGTGCCAGCACCCCCTCTAGTACCTCCTACAATGAGCAGTTCTTC
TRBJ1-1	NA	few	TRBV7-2	CASSPIGTGASISEAFF	TGTGCCAGCAGCCCGATAGGAACTGGGGCGTCGATTTCTGAAGCTTTCTTT
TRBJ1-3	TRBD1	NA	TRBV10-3	CAISDYKGAPGNTIYF	TGTGCCATCAGTGACTATAAGGGGGCGCCTGGAAACACCATATATTTT
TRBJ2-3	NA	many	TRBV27	CASSVTPTVNTQYF	TGTGCCAGCAGTGTTACGCCCACAGTAAATACGCAGTATTTT
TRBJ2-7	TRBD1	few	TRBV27	CASSPDRGVYEQYF	TGTGCCAGCAGTCCTGACAGGGGTGTCTACGAGCAGTACTTC
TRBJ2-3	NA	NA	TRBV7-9	CASSLKGESTDTQYF	TGTGCCAGCAGCTTAAAAGGAGAGAGCACAGATACGCAGTATTTT
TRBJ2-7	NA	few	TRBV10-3	CASRAQSYEQYF	TGTGCCAGCCGGGCCCAATCCTACGAGCAGTACTTC
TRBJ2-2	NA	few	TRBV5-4	CASSQSNTGELFF	TGTGCCAGCAGCCAATCGAACACCGGGGAGCTGTTTTTT
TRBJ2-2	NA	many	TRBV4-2	CASSQGPSSPAGELFF	TGTGCCAGCAGCCAAGGTCCTTCGTCCCCCGCCGGGGAGCTGTTTTTT
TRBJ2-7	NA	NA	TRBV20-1	CSAENAAASYEQYF	TGCAGTGCAGAAAACGCGGCAGCCTCCTACGAGCAGTACTTC
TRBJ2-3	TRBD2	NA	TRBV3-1	CASSVTSAGTDTQYF	TGTGCCAGCAGCGTTACTAGCGCGGGCACAGATACGCAGTATTTT
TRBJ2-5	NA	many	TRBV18	CASSPPGSGPGPGQYF	TGTGCCAGCTCACCCCCGGGCAGCGGACCAGGTCCGGGCCAGTACTTC
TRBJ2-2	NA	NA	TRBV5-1	CASSINRVAGELFF	TGCGCCAGCAGCATTAACAGGGTAGCCGGGGAGCTGTTTTTT
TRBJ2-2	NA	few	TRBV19	CASSIGADGRFTGELFF	TGTGCCAGTAGTATTGGGGCGGACGGAAGATTCACCGGGGAGCTGTTTTTT
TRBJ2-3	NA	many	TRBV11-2	CASSPADTQYF	TGTGCCAGCAGCCCGGCAGATACGCAGTATTTT
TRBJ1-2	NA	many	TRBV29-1	CSAGTPDGYTF	TGCAGCGCCGGGACACCGGATGGCTACACCTTC
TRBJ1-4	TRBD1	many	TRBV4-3	CASSPSTGRGEKLFF	TGCGCCAGCAGCCCTTCGACAGGGAGGGGTGAAAAACTGTTTTTT
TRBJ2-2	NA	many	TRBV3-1	CASNRGADTGELFF	TGTGCCAGCAATCGGGGGGCTGACACCGGGGAGCTGTTTTTT
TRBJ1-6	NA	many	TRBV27	CASSRRDLISPLHF	TGTGCCAGCAGTCGTCGGGACCTGATTTCACCCCTCCACTTT
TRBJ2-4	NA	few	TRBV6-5	CASSRQPRGKNIQYF	TGTGCCAGCAGTCGACAGCCCCGGGGCAAAAACATTCAGTACTTC
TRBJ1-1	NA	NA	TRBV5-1	CASSAYSATEAFF	TGCGCCAGCAGCGCCTATTCCGCCACTGAAGCTTTCTTT
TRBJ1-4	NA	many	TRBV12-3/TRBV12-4	CASRKTRQYNEKLFF	TGTGCCAGCAGGAAGACGCGACAGTACAATGAAAAACTGTTTTTT
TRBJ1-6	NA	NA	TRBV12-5	CASAPAGIRNWSYNSPLHF	TGTGCTAGTGCCCCGGCGGGAATCCGAAACTGGTCCTATAATTCACCCCTCCACTTT
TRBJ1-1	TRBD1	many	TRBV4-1	CASSQAPGTGERFTEAFF	TGCGCCAGCAGCCAAGCCCCCGGGACAGGGGAAAGATTTACTGAAGCTTTCTTT
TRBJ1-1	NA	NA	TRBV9	CASTRYFF	TGTGCCAGCACTCGGTATTTCTTT